The rows below give T cell receptor beta chains drawn from one sample of a study of blood T cell repertoires in COVID-19. Sequencing was performed with immunoSEQ multiplex PCR; in TCRdb, only in-frame clones are kept and a portion is missing. This sample has 200,000 to 300,000 clones; approximately 86% occur once, and the top ten carry 8.5% to 10%. The sample taken for sequencing was peripheral blood. The source is a man aged 35 to 55 who had recovered from COVID-19. The conserved cysteine and the conserved F or W are not part of the CDR3 here.

v_call	j_call	cdr3_aa
TRBV6-6	TRBJ2-1	ASSYVQGVIHEQF
TRBV13	TRBJ1-1	ASSFPTGTGIGTEAF
TRBV7-7	TRBJ2-3	ASSLAGVPDTQY
TRBV7-8	TRBJ2-5	ASSPRGSSVGETQY
TRBV6-1	TRBJ2-1	ASSEVGSSGTRNEQF
TRBV19	TRBJ2-7	ASSMGVSGYEQY
TRBV6-5	TRBJ1-2	ASSLGGNYGYT
TRBV11-3	TRBJ1-6	ASSLRTGSPLH
TRBV5-5	TRBJ2-1	ASSLLLAGGLNWNEQF
TRBV27	TRBJ1-2	ASKIGGNYGYT
TRBV4-1	TRBJ1-5	ASSQDPGPNQPQH
TRBV4-3	TRBJ1-2	ASSQAGGAGYT
TRBV7-2	TRBJ2-7	ASSLDSGGAYEQY
TRBV30	TRBJ1-3	AWNLRDISGNTIY
TRBV7-2	TRBJ2-1	ASRESGSRAYNEQF
TRBV7-8	TRBJ2-1	ASSFKALANYNEQF
TRBV5-1	TRBJ2-1	ASSWGTASYNEQF
TRBV4-3	TRBJ2-3	ASSQDTPGLAGGFPYYTQY
TRBV2	TRBJ1-4	ASSVLRSNEKLF
TRBV12-5	TRBJ1-6	ASGTHWTGKTAPLH
TRBV4-3	TRBJ2-5	ASSQDLFFGGAGAGTQY
TRBV25-1	TRBJ2-6	ASLGEDRAHSGANVLT
TRBV12-3/TRBV12-4	TRBJ2-7	ASSFLIGGEQY
TRBV7-9	TRBJ2-1	ASSADRGSYNEQF
TRBV2	TRBJ2-7	ASNRDAYEQY
TRBV6-1	TRBJ2-5	ASSETTGTSYETQY
TRBV6-2/TRBV6-3	TRBJ2-7	ASSYSASGSHEQY
TRBV18	TRBJ2-1	ASSPKTSFHEQF
TRBV12-5	TRBJ2-5	ASGLTTGRVETQY
TRBV9	TRBJ2-1	ASSVDRLAGRNEQF
TRBV5-1	TRBJ2-7	ASSPAGAPWGEQY
TRBV3-1/TRBV3-2	TRBJ1-1	ASSQKQNTEAF
TRBV7-8	TRBJ2-7	ASSSLPGTGLDEQY
TRBV6-5	TRBJ2-7	ASSLWTGSYEQY
TRBV5-1	TRBJ2-1	ASSFGRGISNEQF
TRBV6-6	TRBJ1-1	ASSYLRDRRNTEAF
TRBV7-2	TRBJ1-6	ASRIQQSSYNSPLH
TRBV14	TRBJ2-7	ASSQTGTGLYEQY